The 13 T cell receptor beta chains reported below all come from one sample, sequenced in a study of early T cells in non-severe SARS-CoV-2 infection. In TCRdb, the 5' RACE reads were re-called with MiXCR into one record per CDR3 protein. This sample yields tens of thousands of distinct CDR3 sequences, of which approximately 4% are seen a single time; around 2.8% belongs to the top ten. The sequencing input was whole blood. The receptors were sampled from an adult who was a healthcare worker with PCR-confirmed SARS-CoV-2 infection or an uninfected control (not recorded which).

A few counts support this clonotype. The chain is built from TRBV6-1 and TRBJ2-3; 8 positions match TRBD2. The trim removed 4 bases at V and 1 base at J, leaving 1 base unmatched. The CDR3 length is 14 residues. Germline-derived CDR1 and CDR2 are MNHNS and SASEGT. This chain's CDR3 is CASSVGGGTDTQYF. For the CDR3, the DNA is TGTGCCAGCAGTGTCGGGGGGGGCACAGATACGCAGTATTTT.

This clonotype is termed medium-sized. The V gene is TRBV20-1, the J gene TRBJ2-5, with D possibly TRBD2 on 6 matching bases. The CDR3 is 14 amino acids. V was pared by 0 bases and J by 2 bases, with 10 bases between. Germline lookup yields CDR1 DFQATT and CDR2 SNEGSKA (reference sequence). The CDR3 is CSARDGGAQETQYF. CDR3 nucleotides: TGCAGTGCTAGAGATGGAGGGGCTCAAGAGACCCAGTACTTC.

Ten or more counts support this clonotype. J is TRBJ2-1 and V is TRBV11-2; the D gene could be TRBD1 or TRBD2 (6 bases each). The length of the CDR3 is 16 residues. In germline, CDR1 is SGHAT, CDR2 FQNNGV. Trimming stripped 3 bases from V and 4 bases from J, with 16 bases between. The CDR3 is CASSLVAGQMYNEQFF. In nucleotides, the CDR3 is TGTGCCAGCAGCTTGGTGGCGGGACAAATGTACAATGAGCAGTTCTTC.

This clonotype was observed many times. The genes are TRBV7-2 and TRBJ1-2; 8 bases are shared with TRBD1. The CDR3 is 15 amino acids. Trimming took 3 bases from V and 5 from J; bases not matched to a gene: 8. In germline, CDR1 is SGHTA, CDR2 FQGNSA. The CDR3 loop is CASSLGDRPFYGYTF. As DNA, the CDR3 is TGTGCCAGCAGCTTGGGGGACAGGCCCTTTTATGGCTACACCTTC.

This clonotype was seen repeatedly, ten times or more. The chain couples TRBV9 to TRBJ2-7; D tentatively fits TRBD1 or TRBD2 (5 bases each). V shed 4 bases and J shed 7 bases, with 21 bases lying between them. CDR1 and CDR2 (germline): SGDLS, YYNGEE. This CDR3 is built from 15 residues. CDR3 sequence (DNA): TGTGCCAGCAGCCCGCGACAGCGCGGGCCGGAGGAGCAGTACTTC. It yields the protein CASSPRQRGPEEQYF.

This clonotype was counted ten times or more. V is TRBV5-1 and J is TRBJ2-7; 10 nucleotides agree with TRBD1. The trim removed 4 bases at V and 6 bases at J, leaving 4 bases unmatched. The CDR3 contains 13 residues. Germline CDR1 reads SGHRS; CDR2 reads YFSETQ. Here the CDR3 reads CASSLRDRGEQYF. DNA of the CDR3: TGCGCCAGCAGCCTGCGGGACAGGGGCGAGCAGTACTTC.

This rearrangement joins TRBV10-3 to TRBJ1-2; D unresolved. The germline CDR1 and CDR2 sequences are ENHRY and SYGVKD. The germline V and J ends were trimmed by 6 bases and 8 bases, with 13 bases remaining between them. This CDR3 spans 12 amino acids. This CDR3 is CAIRGQREGYTF. The CDR3 region has the DNA TGTGCCATCAGGGGCCAGCGGGAAGGCTACACCTTC.

This clonotype was recorded at least ten times. The rearrangement uses TRBV19 and TRBJ1-1, with D tentatively TRBD1 (5 bases). The CDR3 covers 14 residues. The germline gives CDR1 LNHDA, CDR2 SQIVND (reference sequence). V was pared by 5 bases and J by 1 base, with 11 bases between. DNA for the CDR3: TGTGCCAGTAGTGGGGGACTCTCGAACACTGAAGCTTTCTTT. Translation: CASSGGLSNTEAFF.

There are many counts of this clonotype. The chain recombines TRBV10-3 with TRBJ2-5; D possibly matches TRBD1 or TRBD2 (5 bases each). The germline CDR1 and CDR2 sequences are ENHRY and SYGVKD. The CDR3 loop spans 15 amino acids. The V end lost 0 bases, the J end lost 5 bases, and 13 bases lay between the germline ends. CDR3 coding DNA: TGTGCCATCAGTGAGTCATCTAGCAGGGTGGAGACCCAGTACTTC. Its translation is CAISESSSRVETQYF.

This clonotype was observed at least ten times. The chain couples TRBV7-2 to TRBJ2-7; 11 nucleotides agree with TRBD2. V was clipped by 4 bases and J by 5 bases; unmatched bases: 4. The CDR3 is 14 amino acids. In germline, CDR1 is SGHTA, CDR2 FQGNSA. The CDR3: CASSWRLAGHEQYF. CDR3 nucleotides: TGTGCCAGCAGCTGGCGACTAGCGGGGCACGAGCAGTACTTC. The complete variable domain, with remaining parts taken from reference TRBV7-2 and TRBJ2-7, reads GAGVSQSPSNKVTEKGKDVELRCDPISGHTALYWYRQSLGQGLEFLIYFQGNSAPDKSGLPSDRFSAERTGGSVSTLTIQRTQQEDSAVYLCASSWRLAGHEQYFGPGTRLTVT.

This clonotype was seen many times. This sequence joins TRBV3-1 and TRBJ1-1; no reliable D call. V lost 4 bases and J lost 4, with 13 bases in between. CDR3 length: 14 residues. Germline loops: CDR1 LGHDT, CDR2 YNNKEL (reference sequence). The CDR3 DNA reads as TGTGCCAGCAGCCCAATGACAACCCCCACTGAAGCTTTCTTT. Translation: CASSPMTTPTEAFF.

This clonotype was counted at least ten times. The V and J genes are TRBV6-6 and TRBJ2-5, with D perhaps matching TRBD1 (5 bases). The CDR3 is made up of 13 amino acids. Per the germline V gene, CDR1 is MNHNY and CDR2 is SVGAGI (reference sequence). The ends were cut back, 8 bases at V and 1 base at J, with 11 bases in the middle. The CDR3 DNA sequence: TGTGCCAGCGGAACAGGCGGCCAAGAGACCCAGTACTTC. Translated: CASGTGGQETQYF.

This clonotype was recorded at least ten times. This sequence joins TRBV7-9 and TRBJ1-1; D is undetermined. CDR3 size: 14 residues. CDR1 and CDR2 from the germline V gene are SEHNR and FQNEAQ (reference sequence). V lost 4 bases to trimming and J lost 0 bases, with 9 bases between them. The CDR3 is CASSSGRLNTEAFF. The CDR3 DNA reads as TGTGCCAGCAGCTCCGGACGCTTGAACACTGAAGCTTTCTTT. Using reference TRBV7-9 and TRBJ1-1 for the parts outside the CDR3, the full variable domain is DTGVSQNPRHKITKRGQNVTFRCDPISEHNRLYWYRQTLGQGPEFLTYFQNEAQLEKSRLLSDRFSAERPKGSFSTLEIQRTEQGDSAMYLCASSSGRLNTEAFFGQGTRLTVV.